This is a list of T cell receptor beta chains from one sample in a study of long-term antiretroviral therapy in people with HIV. Some clones are missing from TCRdb's copy, which holds only in-frame ones; the method was immunoSEQ multiplex PCR. The sample shows some 26,000 clones, 76% of them seen only once. The material sequenced was unsorted PBMCs, taken 1.1 years before starting antiretroviral therapy. The receptor set was obtained from a woman aged 40 to 50 with HIV. Both conserved end residues are part of each CDR3. Each record gives: D gene, J gene, V gene, clone size, CDR3 protein, CDR3 DNA. A D gene is named only where the DNA matches it firmly. Expanded clones get a size class; other rows say once, few or many, or leave the size out.

d_gene: TRBD1
j_gene: TRBJ1-3
v_gene: TRBV11-3
abundance: .
CDR3aa: CASSFLGQARPVDTIYF
CDR3nt: TGTGCCAGCAGCTTCCTCGGACAGGCCCGGCCGGTTGACACCATATATTTT

d_gene: TRBD1
j_gene: TRBJ1-5
v_gene: TRBV2
abundance: few
CDR3aa: CASKRGLWEPQHF
CDR3nt: TGTGCCAGCAAGAGGGGGCTCTGGGAGCCCCAGCATTTT

d_gene: .
j_gene: TRBJ2-4
v_gene: TRBV7-9
abundance: .
CDR3aa: CASSLLQAKNIQYF
CDR3nt: TGTGCCAGCAGCTTACTACAGGCCAAAAACATTCAGTACTTC

d_gene: .
j_gene: TRBJ2-1
v_gene: TRBV5-6
abundance: .
CDR3aa: CASSLWAASYNEQFF
CDR3nt: TGTGCCAGCAGCTTGTGGGCAGCCAGCTACAATGAGCAGTTCTTC

d_gene: .
j_gene: TRBJ1-4
v_gene: TRBV21-1
abundance: few
CDR3aa: CASSKIWPAATNEKLFF
CDR3nt: TGTGCCAGCAGCAAAATATGGCCTGCCGCAACTAATGAAAAACTGTTTTTT

d_gene: .
j_gene: TRBJ1-1
v_gene: TRBV19
abundance: .
CDR3aa: CASTQMADTGFSDTEAFF
CDR3nt: TGTGCCAGTACCCAAATGGCCGACACAGGATTCTCCGACACTGAAGCTTTCTTT

d_gene: .
j_gene: TRBJ2-3
v_gene: TRBV5-1
abundance: .
CDR3aa: CASSAGRNTQYF
CDR3nt: TGCGCCAGCAGCGCTGGACGAAATACGCAGTATTTT

d_gene: .
j_gene: TRBJ2-7
v_gene: TRBV6-5
abundance: .
CDR3aa: CASSLTLSAGYEQYF
CDR3nt: TGTGCCAGCAGCCTTACCCTTTCGGCGGGGTACGAGCAGTACTTC

d_gene: TRBD1
j_gene: TRBJ2-4
v_gene: TRBV27
abundance: .
CDR3aa: CASSPDRGLAKNIQYF
CDR3nt: TGTGCCAGCAGTCCTGACAGGGGGCTTGCCAAAAACATTCAGTACTTC

d_gene: .
j_gene: TRBJ2-7
v_gene: TRBV7-7
abundance: few
CDR3aa: CASSLARAGEQYF
CDR3nt: TGTGCCAGCAGCTTAGCCAGGGCAGGCGAGCAGTACTTC

d_gene: .
j_gene: TRBJ1-2
v_gene: TRBV9
abundance: .
CDR3aa: CASNPWRQSYGYTF
CDR3nt: TGTGCCAGCAACCCGTGGAGACAGAGCTATGGCTACACCTTC

d_gene: TRBD2
j_gene: TRBJ2-7
v_gene: TRBV19
abundance: .
CDR3aa: CASSATSGAYEQYF
CDR3nt: TGTGCCAGTAGTGCGACTAGCGGAGCCTACGAGCAGTACTTC

d_gene: .
j_gene: TRBJ2-6
v_gene: TRBV15
abundance: .
CDR3aa: CATSRERSSGANVLTF
CDR3nt: TGTGCCACCAGCAGAGAACGGAGCTCTGGGGCCAACGTCCTGACTTTC

d_gene: .
j_gene: TRBJ1-2
v_gene: TRBV29-1
abundance: few
CDR3aa: CSVPMDSNYGYTF
CDR3nt: TGCAGCGTCCCCATGGACAGCAACTATGGCTACACCTTC

d_gene: .
j_gene: TRBJ2-3
v_gene: TRBV19
abundance: once
CDR3aa: CASSIKGADTQYF
CDR3nt: TGTGCCAGTAGTATAAAGGGCGCAGATACGCAGTATTTT

d_gene: TRBD1
j_gene: TRBJ1-4
v_gene: TRBV5-8
abundance: .
CDR3aa: CASSPGTGSNEKLFF
CDR3nt: TGTGCCAGCAGCCCGGGGACAGGGTCTAATGAAAAACTGTTTTTT

d_gene: TRBD2
j_gene: TRBJ2-2
v_gene: TRBV4-1
abundance: few
CDR3aa: CASSQDWGLAPGELFF
CDR3nt: TGCGCCAGCAGCCAAGACTGGGGACTAGCCCCCGGGGAGCTGTTTTTT

d_gene: .
j_gene: TRBJ1-1
v_gene: TRBV11-2
abundance: .
CDR3aa: CASTTGRNTEAFF
CDR3nt: TGTGCCAGCACTACGGGACGGAACACTGAAGCTTTCTTT

d_gene: .
j_gene: TRBJ1-1
v_gene: TRBV5-6
abundance: .
CDR3aa: CASSFGGRAVENTEAFF
CDR3nt: TGTGCCAGCAGCTTTGGGGGCAGGGCGGTCGAGAACACTGAAGCTTTCTTT

d_gene: TRBD1
j_gene: TRBJ1-5
v_gene: TRBV7-9
abundance: .
CDR3aa: CASSLASGQEAQHF
CDR3nt: TGTGCCAGCAGCTTAGCTTCTGGACAGGAGGCCCAGCATTTT

d_gene: .
j_gene: TRBJ2-3
v_gene: TRBV12-5
abundance: .
CDR3aa: CASGVLVDTQYF
CDR3nt: TGTGCTAGTGGTGTACTAGTGGATACGCAGTATTTT

d_gene: .
j_gene: TRBJ1-1
v_gene: TRBV11-2
abundance: .
CDR3aa: CASSIEGFSMNTEAFF
CDR3nt: TGTGCCAGCAGCATCGAGGGATTTTCTATGAACACTGAAGCTTTCTTT

d_gene: .
j_gene: TRBJ2-4
v_gene: TRBV6-6
abundance: .
CDR3aa: CASRAQGPIAKNIQYF
CDR3nt: TGTGCCAGCAGGGCACAGGGCCCCATAGCCAAAAACATTCAGTACTTC

d_gene: .
j_gene: TRBJ2-1
v_gene: TRBV30
abundance: once
CDR3aa: CAWSPGPAYNEQFF
CDR3nt: TGTGCCTGGAGTCCAGGACCGGCCTACAATGAGCAGTTCTTC

d_gene: TRBD1
j_gene: TRBJ1-2
v_gene: TRBV6-5
abundance: .
CDR3aa: CASRETGNYGYTF
CDR3nt: TGTGCCAGCAGAGAGACAGGGAACTATGGCTACACCTTC

d_gene: .
j_gene: TRBJ1-2
v_gene: TRBV5-6
abundance: .
CDR3aa: CASSFEENYGYTF
CDR3nt: TGTGCCAGCAGCTTTGAAGAGAACTATGGCTACACCTTC

d_gene: .
j_gene: TRBJ2-7
v_gene: TRBV20-1
abundance: .
CDR3aa: CSARAWDEQYF
CDR3nt: TGCAGTGCTCGGGCTTGGGACGAGCAGTACTTC

d_gene: .
j_gene: TRBJ1-2
v_gene: TRBV7-9
abundance: .
CDR3aa: CASTPPLLEGYTF
CDR3nt: TGTGCCAGCACCCCTCCATTGCTGGAAGGCTACACCTTC

d_gene: TRBD2
j_gene: TRBJ2-7
v_gene: TRBV6-5
abundance: .
CDR3aa: CASSQAGGSYEQYF
CDR3nt: TGTGCCAGCAGCCAAGCGGGGGGCTCCTACGAGCAGTACTTC

d_gene: .
j_gene: TRBJ1-2
v_gene: TRBV7-6
abundance: .
CDR3aa: CASSLEIGDYGYTF
CDR3nt: TGTGCCAGCAGCTTAGAAATAGGTGACTATGGCTACACCTTC

d_gene: .
j_gene: TRBJ1-2
v_gene: TRBV10-3
abundance: .
CDR3aa: CAISEWGNGYTF
CDR3nt: TGTGCCATCAGTGAGTGGGGGAATGGCTACACCTTC

d_gene: .
j_gene: TRBJ2-5
v_gene: TRBV5-1
abundance: .
CDR3aa: CASSFSSPPYQETQYF
CDR3nt: TGCGCCAGCAGCTTTAGTTCTCCCCCGTACCAAGAGACCCAGTACTTC

d_gene: .
j_gene: TRBJ2-2
v_gene: TRBV23-1
abundance: medium-sized
CDR3aa: CASSQSIEGRGNTGELFF
CDR3nt: TGCGCCAGCAGTCAATCGATTGAAGGGCGGGGGAACACCGGGGAGCTGTTTTTT

d_gene: .
j_gene: TRBJ2-7
v_gene: TRBV14
abundance: .
CDR3aa: CASSPWGTSSSYEQYF
CDR3nt: TGTGCCAGCAGCCCCTGGGGGACATCGAGCTCCTACGAGCAGTACTTC

d_gene: TRBD1
j_gene: TRBJ1-4
v_gene: TRBV7-7
abundance: .
CDR3aa: CASSPGTGPNEKLFF
CDR3nt: TGTGCCAGCAGCCCCGGGACAGGACCTAATGAAAAACTGTTTTTT

d_gene: TRBD2
j_gene: TRBJ2-2
v_gene: TRBV7-2
abundance: .
CDR3aa: CASSWRLAGGGGELFF
CDR3nt: TGTGCCAGCAGCTGGAGACTAGCGGGAGGCGGCGGGGAGCTGTTTTTT

d_gene: .
j_gene: TRBJ2-3
v_gene: TRBV7-2
abundance: .
CDR3aa: CASSLSVPDTQYF
CDR3nt: TGTGCCAGCAGCTTATCGGTTCCAGATACGCAGTATTTT

d_gene: TRBD1
j_gene: TRBJ2-6
v_gene: TRBV5-1
abundance: .
CDR3aa: CASSLVVTGGSGANVLTF
CDR3nt: TGCGCCAGCAGCTTGGTTGTGACAGGGGGTTCTGGGGCCAACGTCCTGACTTTC

d_gene: TRBD1
j_gene: TRBJ1-2
v_gene: TRBV15
abundance: .
CDR3aa: CATRGTGSSYGYTF
CDR3nt: TGTGCCACCAGGGGGACAGGATCTTCCTATGGCTACACCTTC

d_gene: TRBD2
j_gene: TRBJ2-3
v_gene: TRBV9
abundance: .
CDR3aa: CASNSGGADTQYF
CDR3nt: TGTGCCAGCAATAGCGGGGGGGCAGATACGCAGTATTTT

d_gene: TRBD1
j_gene: TRBJ1-3
v_gene: TRBV30
abundance: .
CDR3aa: CAWSVGQADSGTIYF
CDR3nt: TGTGCCTGGAGTGTAGGACAGGCCGATTCTGGGACCATATATTTT

d_gene: TRBD2
j_gene: TRBJ2-3
v_gene: TRBV4-3
abundance: .
CDR3aa: CASSQTSGGLSYTQYF
CDR3nt: TGCGCCAGCAGTCAGACTAGCGGGGGCCTGTCATATACGCAGTATTTT

d_gene: .
j_gene: TRBJ2-7
v_gene: TRBV6-1
abundance: .
CDR3aa: CAGGQPYYEQYF
CDR3nt: TGTGCCGGGGGGCAGCCTTACTACGAGCAGTACTTC

d_gene: .
j_gene: TRBJ2-7
v_gene: TRBV4-1
abundance: .
CDR3aa: CASSETDSSYEQYF
CDR3nt: TGCGCCAGCAGCGAAACGGACAGCTCCTACGAGCAGTACTTC

d_gene: .
j_gene: TRBJ2-2
v_gene: TRBV25-1
abundance: .
CDR3aa: CASSDGSKNTGELFF
CDR3nt: TGTGCCAGCAGTGACGGTTCGAAGAACACCGGGGAGCTGTTTTTT

d_gene: TRBD2
j_gene: TRBJ2-7
v_gene: TRBV7-9
abundance: .
CDR3aa: CASSLLGGEYEQYF
CDR3nt: TGTGCCAGCAGCCTTCTCGGGGGGGAGTACGAGCAGTACTTC

d_gene: TRBD1
j_gene: TRBJ1-6
v_gene: TRBV5-1
abundance: .
CDR3aa: CASQSMEGGFSSPLHF
CDR3nt: TGCGCCAGCCAGAGCATGGAAGGGGGCTTTAGTTCACCCCTCCACTTT

d_gene: TRBD1
j_gene: TRBJ2-2
v_gene: TRBV27
abundance: once
CDR3aa: CASSYGTGRTGELFF
CDR3nt: TGTGCCAGCAGTTACGGGACAGGGCGCACCGGGGAGCTGTTTTTT

d_gene: .
j_gene: TRBJ1-2
v_gene: TRBV14
abundance: few
CDR3aa: CASSPFGQHNYGYTF
CDR3nt: TGTGCCAGCAGCCCTTTCGGACAGCATAACTATGGCTACACCTTC

d_gene: .
j_gene: TRBJ2-5
v_gene: TRBV18
abundance: .
CDR3aa: CASSPSVETQYF
CDR3nt: TGTGCCAGCTCACCGTCAGTGGAGACCCAGTACTTC

d_gene: .
j_gene: TRBJ1-2
v_gene: TRBV19
abundance: few
CDR3aa: CASSIGTFNYGYTF
CDR3nt: TGTGCCAGTAGTATCGGGACCTTTAACTATGGCTACACCTTC

d_gene: TRBD1
j_gene: TRBJ1-2
v_gene: TRBV10-3
abundance: once
CDR3aa: CAISESSPGGYGYTF
CDR3nt: TGTGCCATCAGTGAGTCGAGCCCAGGGGGATATGGCTACACCTTC

d_gene: .
j_gene: TRBJ2-7
v_gene: TRBV6-5
abundance: .
CDR3aa: CAASGSTYEQYF
CDR3nt: TGTGCCGCTTCGGGTAGTACCTACGAGCAGTACTTC

d_gene: .
j_gene: TRBJ1-5
v_gene: TRBV7-9
abundance: .
CDR3aa: CASRHQGNQPQHF
CDR3nt: TGTGCCAGCAGGCATCAGGGAAACCAGCCCCAGCATTTT

d_gene: .
j_gene: TRBJ2-7
v_gene: TRBV5-1
abundance: .
CDR3aa: CASSFGQEFPNF
CDR3nt: TGCGCCAGCAGCTTTGGTCAGGAGTTTCCGAACTTC